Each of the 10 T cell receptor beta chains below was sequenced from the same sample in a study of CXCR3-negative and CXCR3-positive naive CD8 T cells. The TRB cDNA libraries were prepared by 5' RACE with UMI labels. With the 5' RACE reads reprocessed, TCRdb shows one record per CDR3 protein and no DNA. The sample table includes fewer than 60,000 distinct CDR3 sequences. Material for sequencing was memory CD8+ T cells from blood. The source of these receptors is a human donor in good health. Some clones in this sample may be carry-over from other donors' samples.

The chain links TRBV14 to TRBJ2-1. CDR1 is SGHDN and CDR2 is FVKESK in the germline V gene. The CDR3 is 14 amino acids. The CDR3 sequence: CASSQRYGSNEQFF. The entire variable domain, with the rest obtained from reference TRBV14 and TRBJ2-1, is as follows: EAGVTQFPSHSVIEKGQTVTLRCDPISGHDNLYWYRRVMGKEIKFLLHFVKESKQDESGMPNNRFLAERTGGTYSTLKVQPAELEDSGVYFCASSQRYGSNEQFFGPGTRLTVL.

CDR3 sequence: CASSPSGVKDYGYTF. The chain carries TRBV7-9 and TRBJ1-2; absent DNA, TCRdb's TRBD1 call cannot be checked. There are 15 residues in the CDR3. CDR1 is SEHNR, CDR2 FQNEAQ, per germline (reference sequence). Filled out from reference TRBV7-9 and TRBJ1-2, the complete variable domain reads DTGVSQNPRHKITKRGQNVTFRCDPISEHNRLYWYRQTLGQGPEFLTYFQNEAQLEKSRLLSDRFSAERPKGSFSTLEIQRTEQGDSAMYLCASSPSGVKDYGYTFGSGTRLTVV.

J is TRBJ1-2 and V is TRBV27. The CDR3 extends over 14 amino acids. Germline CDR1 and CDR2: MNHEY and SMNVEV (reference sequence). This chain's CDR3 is CASSPVGQYYGYTF.

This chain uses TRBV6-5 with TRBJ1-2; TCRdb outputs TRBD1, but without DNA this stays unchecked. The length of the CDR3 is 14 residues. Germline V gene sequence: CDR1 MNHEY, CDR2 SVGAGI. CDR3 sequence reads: CASSPSTGSGGYTF.

The CDR3 sequence is CASSEGILNQPQHF. The genes are TRBV9 and TRBJ1-5; TCRdb's D gene call, TRBD1, goes unchecked for lack of DNA. The germline V gene has CDR1 SGDLS and CDR2 YYNGEE. The CDR3 runs to 14 residues.

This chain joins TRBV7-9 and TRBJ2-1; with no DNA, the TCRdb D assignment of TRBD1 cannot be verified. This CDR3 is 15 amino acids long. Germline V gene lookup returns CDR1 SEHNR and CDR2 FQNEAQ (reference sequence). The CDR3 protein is CASSLGTGGRHEQFF.

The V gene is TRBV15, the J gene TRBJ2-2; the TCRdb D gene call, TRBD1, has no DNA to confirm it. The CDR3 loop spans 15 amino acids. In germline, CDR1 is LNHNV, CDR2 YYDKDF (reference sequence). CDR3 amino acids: CATSSPNRVSGELFF.

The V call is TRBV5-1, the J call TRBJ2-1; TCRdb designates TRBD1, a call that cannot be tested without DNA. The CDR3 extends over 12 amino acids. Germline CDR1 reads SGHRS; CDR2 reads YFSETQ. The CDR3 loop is CASSFVPSEQFF.

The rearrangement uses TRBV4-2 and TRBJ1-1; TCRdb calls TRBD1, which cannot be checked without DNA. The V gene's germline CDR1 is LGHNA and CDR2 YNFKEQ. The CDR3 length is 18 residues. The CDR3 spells CASSQPLSLNARGTEAFF.

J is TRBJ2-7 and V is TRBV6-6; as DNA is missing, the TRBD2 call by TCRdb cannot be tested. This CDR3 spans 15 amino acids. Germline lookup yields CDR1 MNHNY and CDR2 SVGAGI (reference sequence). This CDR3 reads CASSLGEDIDYEQYF.